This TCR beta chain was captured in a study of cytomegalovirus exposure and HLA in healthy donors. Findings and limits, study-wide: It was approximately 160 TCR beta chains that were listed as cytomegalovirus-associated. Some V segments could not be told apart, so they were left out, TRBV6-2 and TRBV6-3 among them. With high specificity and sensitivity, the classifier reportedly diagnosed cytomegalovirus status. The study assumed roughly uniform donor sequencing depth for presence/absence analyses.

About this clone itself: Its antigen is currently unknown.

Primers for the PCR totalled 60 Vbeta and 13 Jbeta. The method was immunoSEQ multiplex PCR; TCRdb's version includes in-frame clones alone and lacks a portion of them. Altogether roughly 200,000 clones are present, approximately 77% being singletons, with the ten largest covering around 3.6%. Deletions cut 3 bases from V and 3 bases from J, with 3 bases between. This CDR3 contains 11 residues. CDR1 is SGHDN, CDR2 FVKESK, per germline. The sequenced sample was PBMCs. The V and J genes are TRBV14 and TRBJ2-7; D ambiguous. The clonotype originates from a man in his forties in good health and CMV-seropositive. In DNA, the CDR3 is TGTGCCAGCAGCCACAACTACGAGCAGTACTTC. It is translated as CASSHNYEQYF.